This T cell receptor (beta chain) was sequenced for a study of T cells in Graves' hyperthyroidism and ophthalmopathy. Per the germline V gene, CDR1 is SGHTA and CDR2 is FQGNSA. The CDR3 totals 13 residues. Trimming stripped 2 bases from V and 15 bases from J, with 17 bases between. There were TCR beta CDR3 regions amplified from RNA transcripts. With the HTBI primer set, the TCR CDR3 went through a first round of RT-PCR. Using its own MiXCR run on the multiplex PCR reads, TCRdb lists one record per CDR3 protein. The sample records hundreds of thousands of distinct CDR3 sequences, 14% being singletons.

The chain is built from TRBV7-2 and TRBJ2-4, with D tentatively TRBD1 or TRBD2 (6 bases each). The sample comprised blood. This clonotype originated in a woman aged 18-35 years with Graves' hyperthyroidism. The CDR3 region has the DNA TGTGCCAGCAGCTTAATTGGGGGCGCGGGACTGTACTTC. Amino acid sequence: CASSLIGGAGLYF. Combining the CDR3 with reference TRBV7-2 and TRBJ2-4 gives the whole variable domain GAGVSQSPSNKVTEKGKDVELRCDPISGHTALYWYRQSLGQGLEFLIYFQGNSAPDKSGLPSDRFSAERTGGSVSTLTIQRTQQEDSAVYLCASSLIGGAGLYFGAGTRLSVL.